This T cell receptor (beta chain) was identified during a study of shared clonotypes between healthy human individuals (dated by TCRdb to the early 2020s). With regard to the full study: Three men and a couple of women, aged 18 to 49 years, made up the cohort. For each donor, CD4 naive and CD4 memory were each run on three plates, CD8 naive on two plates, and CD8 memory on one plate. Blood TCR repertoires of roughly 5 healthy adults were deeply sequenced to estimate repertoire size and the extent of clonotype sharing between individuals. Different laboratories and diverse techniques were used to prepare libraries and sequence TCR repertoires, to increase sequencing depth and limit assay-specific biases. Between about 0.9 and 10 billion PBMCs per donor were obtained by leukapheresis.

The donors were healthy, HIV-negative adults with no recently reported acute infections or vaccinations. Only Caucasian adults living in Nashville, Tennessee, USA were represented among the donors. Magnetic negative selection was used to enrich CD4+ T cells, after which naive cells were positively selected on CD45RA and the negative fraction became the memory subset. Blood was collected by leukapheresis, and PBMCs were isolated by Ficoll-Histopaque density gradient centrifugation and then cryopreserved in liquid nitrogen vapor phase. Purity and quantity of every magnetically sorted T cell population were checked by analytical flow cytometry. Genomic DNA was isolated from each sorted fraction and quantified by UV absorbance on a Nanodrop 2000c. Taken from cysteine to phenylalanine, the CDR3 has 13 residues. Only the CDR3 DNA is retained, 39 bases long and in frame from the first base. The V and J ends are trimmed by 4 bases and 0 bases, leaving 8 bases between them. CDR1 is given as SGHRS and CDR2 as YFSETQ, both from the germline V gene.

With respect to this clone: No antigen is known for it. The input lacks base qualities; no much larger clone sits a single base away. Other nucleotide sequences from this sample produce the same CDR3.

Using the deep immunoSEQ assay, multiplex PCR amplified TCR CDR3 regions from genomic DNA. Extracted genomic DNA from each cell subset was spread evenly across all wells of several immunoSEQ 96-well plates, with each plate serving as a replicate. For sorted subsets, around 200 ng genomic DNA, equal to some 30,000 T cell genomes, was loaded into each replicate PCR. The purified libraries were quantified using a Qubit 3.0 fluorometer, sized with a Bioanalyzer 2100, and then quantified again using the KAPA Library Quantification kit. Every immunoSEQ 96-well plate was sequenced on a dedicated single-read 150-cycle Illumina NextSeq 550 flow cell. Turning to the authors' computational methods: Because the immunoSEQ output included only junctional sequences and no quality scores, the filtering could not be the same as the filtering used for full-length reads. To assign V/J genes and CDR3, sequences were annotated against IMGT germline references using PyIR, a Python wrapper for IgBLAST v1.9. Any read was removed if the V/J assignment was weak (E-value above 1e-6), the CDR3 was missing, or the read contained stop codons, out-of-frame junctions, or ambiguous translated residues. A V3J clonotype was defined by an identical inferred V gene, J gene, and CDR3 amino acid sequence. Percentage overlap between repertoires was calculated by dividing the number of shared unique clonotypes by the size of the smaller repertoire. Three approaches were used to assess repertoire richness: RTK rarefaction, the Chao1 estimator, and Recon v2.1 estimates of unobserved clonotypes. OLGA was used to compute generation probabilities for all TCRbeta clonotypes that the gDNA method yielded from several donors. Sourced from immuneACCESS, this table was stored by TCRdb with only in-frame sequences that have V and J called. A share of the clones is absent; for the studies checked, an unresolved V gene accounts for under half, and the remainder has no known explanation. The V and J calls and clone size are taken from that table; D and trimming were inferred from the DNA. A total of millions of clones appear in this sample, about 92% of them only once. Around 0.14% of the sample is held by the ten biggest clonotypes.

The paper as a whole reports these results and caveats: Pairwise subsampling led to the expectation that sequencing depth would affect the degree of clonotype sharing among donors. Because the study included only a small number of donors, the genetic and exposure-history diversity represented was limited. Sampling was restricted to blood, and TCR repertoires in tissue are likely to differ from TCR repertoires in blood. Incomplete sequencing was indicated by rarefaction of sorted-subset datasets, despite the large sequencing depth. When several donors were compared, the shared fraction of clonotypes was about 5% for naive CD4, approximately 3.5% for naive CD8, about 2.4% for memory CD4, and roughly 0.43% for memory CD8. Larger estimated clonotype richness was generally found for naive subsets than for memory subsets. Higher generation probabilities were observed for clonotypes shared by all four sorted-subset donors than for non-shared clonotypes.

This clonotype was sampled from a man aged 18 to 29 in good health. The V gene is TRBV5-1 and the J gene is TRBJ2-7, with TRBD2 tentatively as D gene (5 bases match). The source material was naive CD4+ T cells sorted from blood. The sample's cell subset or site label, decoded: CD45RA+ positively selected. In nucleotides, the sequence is TGCGCCAGCAGCCGAGGGAGCTCCTACGAGCAGTACTTC. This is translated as CASSRGSSYEQYF.